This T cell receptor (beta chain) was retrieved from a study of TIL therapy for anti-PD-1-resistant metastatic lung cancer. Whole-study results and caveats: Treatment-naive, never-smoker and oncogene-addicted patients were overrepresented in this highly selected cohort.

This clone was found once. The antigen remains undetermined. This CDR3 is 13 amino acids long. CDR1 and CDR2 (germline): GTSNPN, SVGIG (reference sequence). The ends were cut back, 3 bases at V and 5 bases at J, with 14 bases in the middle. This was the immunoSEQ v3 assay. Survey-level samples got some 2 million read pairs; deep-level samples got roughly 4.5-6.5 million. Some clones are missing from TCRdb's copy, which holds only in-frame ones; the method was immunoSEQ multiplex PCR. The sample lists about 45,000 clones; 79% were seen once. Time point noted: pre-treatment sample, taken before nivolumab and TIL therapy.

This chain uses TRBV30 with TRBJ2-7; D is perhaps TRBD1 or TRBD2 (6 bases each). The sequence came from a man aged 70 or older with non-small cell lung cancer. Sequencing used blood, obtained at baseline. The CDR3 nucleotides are TGTGCCTGGAGCGGGGGCCCGAAACACGAGCAGTACTTC. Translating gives CAWSGGPKHEQYF.